A single sample gave rise to the 31 T cell receptor beta chains below, sequenced in a study of early T cells in non-severe SARS-CoV-2 infection. From the 5' RACE reads, TCRdb called clonotypes with MiXCR, one entry per CDR3 protein. The data show fewer than 55,000 distinct CDR3 sequences, with approximately 10% seen just once and about 13% held by the top ten. Sequenced sample: whole blood. The receptors shown here come from an adult who was a healthcare worker with PCR-confirmed SARS-CoV-2 infection or an uninfected control (not recorded which).

This clonotype has a count of ten or more. The chain couples TRBV3-1 to TRBJ2-7; D may match TRBD1 or TRBD2 (5 bases each). With 8 bases removed from V and 6 bases from J, the gap between germline ends came to 17 bases. Germline CDR1 reads LGHDT; CDR2 reads YNNKEL (reference sequence). This CDR3 spans 13 amino acids. The CDR3 nucleotides are TGTGCCAGCGGGGGTACGGCTAGGGGCGAGCAGTACTTC. It translates to CASGGTARGEQYF.

This clonotype has only a few counts. The V and J genes are TRBV20-1 and TRBJ1-2; 7 bases match TRBD1. Trimming cost V 3 bases and J 5 bases; bases outside gene matches: 12. The germline CDR1 and CDR2 sequences are DFQATT and SNEGSKA (reference sequence). This CDR3 has 15 residues. Written as DNA, the CDR3 is TGCAGTGCTAGCTTAGGGGGACAGAAGGTTTATGGCTACACCTTC. It encodes CSASLGGQKVYGYTF.

V gene TRBV14 combines with J gene TRBJ2-1; TRBD2 is a possible D gene (6 bases). There are 13 residues in the CDR3. Germline CDR1 is SGHDN and CDR2 is FVKESK. V shed 3 bases and J shed 12 bases, with 15 bases lying between them. CDR3 coding DNA: TGTGCCAGCAGCCAGGGACTGGAAACAGTGCAGTTCTTC. Translation: CASSQGLETVQFF.

This clonotype was counted at least ten times. The chain joins TRBV29-1 to TRBJ2-7; 9 nucleotides match TRBD1. The CDR3 is 14 amino acids. Looked up from germline, CDR1 is SQVTM and CDR2 is ANQGSEA. After removal of 4 bases from V and 0 bases from J, the junction contained 4 bases not matched to a gene. DNA for the CDR3: TGCAGCGTTGCGACAGGGGGTAGCTCCTACGAGCAGTACTTC. Its protein is CSVATGGSSYEQYF.

This clonotype has just a few counts. The chain carries TRBV6-5 and TRBJ2-3, with a tentative D call TRBD2 (6 bases). The V gene's germline CDR1 is MNHEY and CDR2 SVGAGI. This CDR3 is built from 15 residues. V lost 6 bases and J lost 0, with 13 bases in between. The CDR3 protein is CASRSLSGSTDTQYF. In nucleotides, the CDR3 is TGTGCCAGCAGATCACTAAGCGGGAGCACAGATACGCAGTATTTT.

In this sample, this clonotype turned up a few times. The CDR3, as DNA: TGTGCCAGCCGACAGGCCCCACCATTTAACTATGGCTACACCTTC. Translated, it gives CASRQAPPFNYGYTF. V usage is TRBV28 and J usage is TRBJ1-2; D possibly corresponds to TRBD1 (6 bases). Trimming pared 8 bases from V and 1 base from J, leaving 17 bases between. Germline CDR1 and CDR2: MDHEN and SYDVKM. The CDR3 extends over 15 amino acids.

This rearrangement joins TRBV6-5 to TRBJ2-7; tentatively, D is TRBD2 (6 bases). Trimming removed 0 bases at V and 2 bases at J, with 14 bases between. The CDR3 consists of 16 residues. In germline, CDR1 is MNHEY, CDR2 SVGAGI. The CDR3 reads CASSYSAGSVAYEQYF. DNA for the CDR3: TGTGCCAGCAGTTACTCGGCGGGGAGCGTGGCCTACGAGCAGTACTTC.

This clonotype was seen many times. The gene calls are TRBV9 and TRBJ2-7; a weak D match, TRBD1 (6 bases). Trimming left V 0 bases short and J 4 bases short, with 14 bases between. Germline V CDR1 and CDR2: SGDLS, YYNGEE. The length of the CDR3 is 15 residues. The CDR3 nucleotides are TGTGCCAGCAGCGTAGGACCGGACAGCCAGTACGAGCAGTACTTC. Amino acid sequence: CASSVGPDSQYEQYF.

This clonotype was picked up a small number of times. The chain combines TRBV28 with TRBJ2-3, with 7 bases aligning to TRBD2. The CDR3 is made up of 14 amino acids. Germline CDR1 reads MDHEN; CDR2 reads SYDVKM. With 7 bases clipped from V and 3 bases from J, the junction kept 7 bases outside the gene matches. CDR3 nucleotide sequence: TGTGCCAGCAAGAAGGCGGGAGTGACAGATACGCAGTATTTT. It translates to CASKKAGVTDTQYF.

This clonotype has a handful of counts. The chain links TRBV4-3 to TRBJ1-2; D not certain. Between the trimmed V and J ends, which lost 1 base and 0 bases, there was a span of 12 bases. This CDR3 is built from 16 residues. Germline V CDR1 and CDR2: LGHNA, YSLEER. The CDR3 DNA is TGCGCCAGCAGCCAAGGGCCCGGTATAGCTAACTATGGCTACACCTTC. This encodes CASSQGPGIANYGYTF.

The CDR3, as DNA: TGCGCCAGCAGCTTGGAGGCCCGTAGCACAGATACGCAGTATTTT. It specifies CASSLEARSTDTQYF. The chain is built from TRBV5-1 and TRBJ2-3; D remains unclear. The CDR3 has 15 amino acids. In germline, CDR1 is SGHRS, CDR2 YFSETQ. V lost 0 bases, J lost 0 bases, and 8 bases lay in between.

In this sample, this clonotype turned up many times. One end of the junction varies from germline; a read error may be responsible. The chain combines TRBV7-7 with TRBJ2-5, with 9 bases identical to TRBD2. Germline lookup yields CDR1 SSHAT and CDR2 FNYEAQ (reference sequence). This CDR3 spans 13 amino acids. The CDR3 sequence: CASSGGLGETQYF. Here the CDR3 DNA reads TGTGCTAGCAGCGGGGGGCTCGGAGAGACCCAGTACTTC.

This clonotype turned up a few times. V gene TRBV18 combines with J gene TRBJ2-1; D not resolved. The CDR3 covers 16 residues. Trimming removed 0 bases at V and 2 bases at J, with 11 bases between. Germline-derived CDR1 and CDR2 are KGHSH and LQKENI. For the CDR3, the DNA is TGTGCCAGCTCACCACCGGGTGTGAGAGCCTACAATGAGCAGTTCTTC. This sequence encodes CASSPPGVRAYNEQFF.

The chain employs TRBV20-1 and TRBJ1-1; unclear D gene. The germline gives CDR1 DFQATT, CDR2 SNEGSKA (reference sequence). This CDR3 has 12 residues. Deletions cut 0 bases from V and 4 bases from J, with 6 bases between. CDR3 amino acids: CSAREGSTEAFF. The CDR3 nucleotides read TGCAGTGCTAGAGAGGGGAGCACTGAAGCTTTCTTT.

The chain's CDR3 is CASSFSQGGYEQYF. CDR3 DNA sequence: TGTGCCAGCAGTTTTTCCCAGGGGGGGTACGAGCAGTACTTC. The chain employs TRBV28 and TRBJ2-7; the D call may be TRBD1 or TRBD2 (7 bases each). The CDR3 consists of 14 residues. Per the germline V gene, CDR1 is MDHEN and CDR2 is SYDVKM. The ends were cut back, 3 bases at V and 4 bases at J, with 13 bases in the middle.

The J gene is TRBJ2-1, the V gene TRBV20-1, with 12 positions matching TRBD2. From germline, CDR1 is DFQATT and CDR2 SNEGSKA (reference sequence). The CDR3 runs to 16 residues. Trimming cost V 3 bases and J 10 bases; bases outside gene matches: 13. The CDR3 DNA is TGCAGTGCTAGGACATTAAGACTAGCGGGAGAAGAAGAGCAGTTCTTC. It yields the protein CSARTLRLAGEEEQFF.

Ten or more counts support this clonotype. This chain uses TRBV4-3 with TRBJ2-1; 9 bases are a match to TRBD2. Germline V lookup: CDR1 LGHNA, CDR2 YSLEER. The CDR3 runs 18 residues. V was pared by 0 bases and J by 6 bases, with 12 bases of the junction left unmatched. CDR3 loop: CASSQETSGRGGPNEQFF. In DNA, the CDR3 is TGCGCCAGCAGCCAAGAAACGTCAGGGCGGGGGGGCCCCAATGAGCAGTTCTTC.

The table lists this clonotype with a few counts. In nucleotides, the CDR3 is TGTGCCAGCAAACCCCGGGGGACTAGCGGGAGCGACGAGCAGTACTTC. Translation: CASKPRGTSGSDEQYF. This chain links TRBV28 with TRBJ2-7; TRBD2 matches 14 bases. The CDR3 extends over 16 amino acids. The ends lost 7 bases at V and 5 bases at J; junction bases unmatched: 10. Looked up from germline, CDR1 is MDHEN and CDR2 is SYDVKM. Full variable domain (outside the CDR3, taken from reference TRBV28 and TRBJ2-7): DVKVTQSSRYLVKRTGEKVFLECVQDMDHENMFWYRQDPGLGLRLIYFSYDVKMKEKGDIPEGYSVSREKKERFSLILESASTNQTSMYLCASKPRGTSGSDEQYFGPGTRLTVT.

This clonotype has ten or more counts. This rearrangement joins TRBV7-2 to TRBJ2-2; TRBD1 is a possible D gene (6 bases). V gave up 6 bases and J gave up 5 bases, with 16 bases separating them. The CDR3 loop spans 15 amino acids. The V gene's germline CDR1 is SGHTA and CDR2 FQGNSA. In nucleotides, the CDR3 is TGTGCCAGCAGTTCAATTGCAGACAGGACCGGGGAGCTGTTTTTT. Translation gives CASSSIADRTGELFF.

In this sample, this clonotype turned up many times. The rearrangement uses TRBV6-6 and TRBJ1-6, with unresolved D. This CDR3 is 14 amino acids long. Trimming shortened V by 2 bases and J by 9 bases, and 11 bases separated the two germline ends. Germline V lookup: CDR1 MNHNY, CDR2 SVGAGI (reference sequence). The CDR3 bases are TGTGCCAGCAGTTACGGTGGGTCTGGTTCACCCCTCCACTTT. Translated, it gives CASSYGGSGSPLHF.

This clonotype was detected ten times or more. This chain connects TRBV18 to TRBJ1-2, with D possibly matching TRBD1 (5 bases). The CDR3 length is 13 residues. Trimming took off 4 bases at V and 2 bases at J, with 8 bases between the two ends. Germline loops: CDR1 KGHSH, CDR2 LQKENI. CDR3 amino acids: CASSQGPNYGYTF. The DNA of the CDR3 is TGTGCCAGCTCACAGGGACCCAACTATGGCTACACCTTC. Drawing the rest from reference TRBV18 and TRBJ1-2, the complete variable domain is NAGVMQNPRHLVRRRGQEARLRCSPMKGHSHVYWYRQLPEEGLKFMVYLQKENIIDESGMPKERFSAEFPKEGPSILRIQQVVRGDSAAYFCASSQGPNYGYTFGSGTRLTVV.

This sequence joins TRBV7-3 and TRBJ2-5; D is perhaps TRBD2 (5 bases). V gave up 3 bases and J gave up 1 base, with 12 bases separating them. CDR1 is SGHTA, CDR2 FQGTGA, per germline. The CDR3 is 15 residues long. CDR3 DNA sequence: TGTGCCAGCAGCTTGCTTCCGGCGGGCCAAGAGACCCAGTACTTC. Its protein product is CASSLLPAGQETQYF.

This clonotype has a handful of counts. CDR3 nucleotides: TGCGCCAGCAGCCAAGATCGGGCAGGGGCTGGGGCCAACGTCCTGACTTTC. This gives the protein CASSQDRAGAGANVLTF. The chain employs TRBV4-1 and TRBJ2-6; perhaps TRBD1 as D (6 bases). The germline V gene encodes CDR1 MGHRA and CDR2 YSYEKL. The CDR3 has 17 amino acids. V lost 0 bases and J 2 bases, leaving 11 bases between the germline ends.

This clonotype was seen a handful of times. The J gene is TRBJ1-4, the V gene TRBV19, with TRBD1 matching 8 bases. The CDR3 is 18 residues long. Looked up from germline, CDR1 is LNHDA and CDR2 is SQIVND (reference sequence). J was trimmed by 5 bases and V by 6 bases; bases with no gene match: 17. For the CDR3, the DNA is TGTGCCAGTAGCAGACTAAGGACAGGGAACAAGGGAAATGAAAAACTGTTTTTT. Its protein is CASSRLRTGNKGNEKLFF.

This clonotype showed up many times. V is TRBV20-1 and J is TRBJ2-5; D possibly corresponds to TRBD2 (5 bases). V lost 1 base and J lost 1, with 7 bases in between. Germline CDR1 DFQATT, CDR2 SNEGSKA (reference sequence). This CDR3 spans 13 amino acids. The CDR3 DNA reads as TGCAGTGCTAGAGTTGCGGGCCAAGAGACCCAGTACTTC. Its translation is CSARVAGQETQYF.

This clonotype appeared many times. The chain couples TRBV29-1 to TRBJ2-1; D is perhaps TRBD1 or TRBD2 (5 bases each). In germline, CDR1 is SQVTM, CDR2 ANQGSEA. This CDR3 is built from 13 residues. V dropped 7 bases and J dropped 6 bases, with 16 bases sitting between them. The CDR3 DNA follows: TGCAGCGCCCATCCCCCGGGGCGCAATGAGCAGTTCTTC. It codes for CSAHPPGRNEQFF.

V is TRBV7-8 and J is TRBJ2-3, with 13 bases lining up with TRBD2. Germline V gives CDR1 SGHVS, CDR2 FQNEAQ. This CDR3 region has 17 residues. V was pared by 4 bases and J by 7 bases, with 11 bases of the junction left unmatched. Here the CDR3 reads CASSSRPGLAGLNTQYF. The CDR3 DNA follows: TGTGCCAGCAGCTCTAGACCGGGACTAGCGGGGTTAAATACGCAGTATTTT.

In this sample, this clonotype turned up a few times. The junction shows a germline mismatch at one end, possibly a read error. The genes are TRBV29-1 and TRBJ2-5; D might be TRBD2 (5 bases). This CDR3 is 12 amino acids long. Germline assignment: CDR1 SQVTM and CDR2 ANQGSEA. CDR3 loop: CSVEGFGRAVVF. CDR3 nucleotide sequence: TGCAGCGTTGAAGGATTCGGGCGAGCGGTGGTCTTC.

This clonotype was detected a few times. This chain connects TRBV11-2 to TRBJ2-1, with D tentatively TRBD1 or TRBD2 (6 bases each). With 3 bases removed from V and 8 bases from J, the gap between germline ends came to 11 bases. The CDR3 extends over 13 amino acids. Germline values: CDR1 SGHAT, CDR2 FQNNGV. DNA of the CDR3: TGTGCCAGCAGCTTGGGGGGCGCGGATGAGCAGTTCTTC. As protein: CASSLGGADEQFF.

This clonotype was observed many times. The chain combines TRBV18 with TRBJ2-7, with unresolved D. This CDR3 is 13 amino acids long. The V and J ends lost 1 base and 6 bases respectively, with 10 bases between them. The germline CDR1 and CDR2 sequences are KGHSH and LQKENI. The CDR3 nucleotides read TGTGCCAGCTCACCACAGGGTTGGGGCGAGCAGTACTTC. Translation gives CASSPQGWGEQYF.

The chain combines TRBV5-8 with TRBJ2-1, with TRBD2 matching 14 bases. V shed 4 bases and J 10 bases; nucleotides not matched to a gene: 10. The length of the CDR3 is 16 residues. Germline CDR1 and CDR2: SGHTS and YDEGEE. CDR3 nucleotide sequence: TGTGCCAGCAGCCGAGATGGGACTAGCGGGAGTAGCGAGCAGTTCTTC. This sequence encodes CASSRDGTSGSSEQFF.